This T cell receptor (beta chain) derives from a study of human T cells and chemical hapten exposure. The template was total RNA from unfractionated whole blood. The CDR3 has 19 amino acids. CDR1 is DFQATT, CDR2 SNEGSKA, per germline (reference sequence). The V end was cut by 1 base, the J end by 2 bases, with 24 bases between. This clonotype was seen ten or more times. Unique molecular identifiers were attached to individual cDNA molecules within the library. As handled by the study authors: Between roughly 20,000 and 690,600 TCRs appeared in each sample, and the median stood at 95,638. MiXCR, run by TCRdb on the reads, gives a single entry per CDR3 protein. TCRdb, not the original authors, processed these V and J calls. Here the sample spans around 120,000 distinct CDR3 sequences, over 7.5% being singletons.

The chain has TRBV20-1 and TRBJ2-1; weak D call: TRBD2 (6 bases). The source is a human donor in good health. Some clones in this sample may be carry-over from other donors' samples. Sequenced input: whole blood. CDR3 in amino acids: CSARVPPPSAGGPYNEQFF. In DNA, the CDR3 is TGCAGTGCTAGAGTCCCTCCTCCTAGCGCCGGTGGGCCCTACAATGAGCAGTTCTTC.